A selection of T cell receptor beta chains follows, all from one sample in a study of identical twins. TCRdb re-derived calls from the 5' RACE reads in MiXCR, one entry per CDR3 protein. The data show around 370,000 distinct CDR3 sequences, approximately 8.7% seen once. Sequencing was carried out using naive T cells sorted from blood. These receptors were obtained from a woman between 45 and 65 years old in good health. The CDR3 runs from the conserved cysteine through the conserved F or W. Fields, in order: CDR3 protein, CDR3 DNA, clone size, J gene, V gene, D gene. A D gene is named only where the DNA matches it firmly. A row's size may be missing; if present it is once, few, many or a size class.

CDR3aa: CASSLLAGRQETQYF
CDR3nt: TGTGCCAGCAGCTTACTAGCGGGGCGCCAAGAGACCCAGTACTTC
abundance: few
j_gene: TRBJ2-5
v_gene: TRBV11-2
d_gene: TRBD2

CDR3aa: CSVQLALKETQYF
CDR3nt: TGCAGCGTTCAACTAGCTTTGAAAGAGACCCAGTACTTC
abundance: -
j_gene: TRBJ2-5
v_gene: TRBV29-1
d_gene: -

CDR3aa: CASSRQGMGGEKLFF
CDR3nt: TGTGCCAGCAGTAGACAGGGGATGGGCGGTGAAAAACTGTTTTTT
abundance: few
j_gene: TRBJ1-4
v_gene: TRBV2
d_gene: TRBD1

CDR3aa: CASSAQGGRTDTQYF
CDR3nt: TGCGCCAGCAGCGCACAGGGAGGACGCACAGATACGCAGTATTTT
abundance: -
j_gene: TRBJ2-3
v_gene: TRBV5-1
d_gene: -

CDR3aa: CASVTQGVEAFF
CDR3nt: TGTGCCAGCGTCACCCAGGGTGTTGAAGCTTTCTTT
abundance: few
j_gene: TRBJ1-1
v_gene: TRBV12-3/TRBV12-4
d_gene: -

CDR3aa: CASSSDGNTEAFF
CDR3nt: TGCGCCAGCAGCTCGGACGGGAACACTGAAGCTTTCTTT
abundance: many
j_gene: TRBJ1-1
v_gene: TRBV5-1
d_gene: -

CDR3aa: CASSRGTRFGETQYF
CDR3nt: TGTGCCAGCAGCCGAGGGACTAGGTTTGGAGAGACCCAGTACTTC
abundance: few
j_gene: TRBJ2-5
v_gene: TRBV3-1
d_gene: TRBD2

CDR3aa: CASSRRTGNEQFF
CDR3nt: TGTGCCAGCAGTCGAAGGACAGGCAATGAGCAGTTCTTC
abundance: -
j_gene: TRBJ2-1
v_gene: TRBV12-3/TRBV12-4
d_gene: TRBD1

CDR3aa: CASRSVAQPQHF
CDR3nt: TGTGCCAGCCGCAGTGTGGCCCAGCCCCAGCATTTT
abundance: few
j_gene: TRBJ1-5
v_gene: TRBV6-6
d_gene: -

CDR3aa: CASSLARGRGNQPQHF
CDR3nt: TGTGCCAGCAGTTTAGCGCGCGGAAGGGGGAATCAGCCCCAGCATTTT
abundance: many
j_gene: TRBJ1-5
v_gene: TRBV12-3/TRBV12-4
d_gene: -

CDR3aa: CASSGGQGSPLHF
CDR3nt: TGCGCCAGCAGCGGGGGACAGGGATCACCCCTCCACTTT
abundance: few
j_gene: TRBJ1-6
v_gene: TRBV5-1
d_gene: TRBD1

CDR3aa: CASRAGSSYNEQFF
CDR3nt: TGTGCCAGCAGGGCGGGATCGAGCTACAATGAGCAGTTCTTC
abundance: few
j_gene: TRBJ2-1
v_gene: TRBV12-3/TRBV12-4
d_gene: -

CDR3aa: CASSDHRGMNTEAFF
CDR3nt: TGTGCCAGCAGCGACCACAGGGGAATGAACACTGAAGCTTTCTTT
abundance: -
j_gene: TRBJ1-1
v_gene: TRBV7-9
d_gene: TRBD1

CDR3aa: CASSVFLVAGQVNEQFF
CDR3nt: TGTGCCAGCAGTGTTTTTTTGGTTGCGGGGCAGGTAAATGAGCAGTTCTTC
abundance: few
j_gene: TRBJ2-1
v_gene: TRBV6-4
d_gene: -

CDR3aa: CASSQDRVDYNEQFF
CDR3nt: TGCGCCAGCAGCCAAGACAGGGTGGACTACAATGAGCAGTTCTTC
abundance: -
j_gene: TRBJ2-1
v_gene: TRBV4-1
d_gene: -

CDR3aa: CSAGRLESNQPQHF
CDR3nt: TGCAGTGCTGGTAGGTTGGAGAGCAATCAGCCCCAGCATTTT
abundance: many
j_gene: TRBJ1-5
v_gene: TRBV20-1
d_gene: -

CDR3aa: CASSYSPRQAYEQYF
CDR3nt: TGTGCCAGCAGTTACTCGCCTAGGCAAGCCTACGAGCAGTACTTC
abundance: few
j_gene: TRBJ2-7
v_gene: TRBV6-6
d_gene: -

CDR3aa: CSATFSGSSYNEQFF
CDR3nt: TGCAGTGCTACCTTCAGCGGGAGTTCCTACAATGAGCAGTTCTTC
abundance: -
j_gene: TRBJ2-1
v_gene: TRBV20-1
d_gene: TRBD2

CDR3aa: CAITLPGLAYNEQFF
CDR3nt: TGTGCCATCACTTTACCGGGACTAGCTTACAATGAGCAGTTCTTC
abundance: many
j_gene: TRBJ2-1
v_gene: TRBV12-3/TRBV12-4
d_gene: TRBD2

CDR3aa: CASSIDPLRATDTQYF
CDR3nt: TGTGCCAGTAGTATAGATCCCCTCCGAGCGACAGATACGCAGTATTTT
abundance: many
j_gene: TRBJ2-3
v_gene: TRBV19
d_gene: -